The 18 T cell receptor beta chains below come from one sample, sequenced in a study of blood T cell repertoires in COVID-19 (TCRdb year 2020). Libraries were prepared through the immunoSEQ multiplex PCR assay. Imported from immuneACCESS, the table was reduced by TCRdb to in-frame sequences with V and J called. These copies leave out some clones; in studies compared against another copy, an unresolved V gene accounts for under half, and the cause of the remainder is not known. The sample has about 83,000 clones on record, just over 85% of them singletons. The ten largest clones represent roughly 45% of the sample. The sample taken for sequencing was peripheral blood. The receptor set was obtained from a human donor in a cohort sampled during active COVID-19.

V and J are TRBV6-8 and TRBJ1-6; D unclear. The CDR3 runs 13 residues. The germline CDR1 and CDR2 sequences are MNHGY and SAAAGT. The V end was cut by 8 bases, the J end by 3 bases, with 8 bases between. CDR3 in amino acids: CASPAGYNSPLHF. For the CDR3, the DNA is TGTGCCAGCCCAGCAGGCTATAATTCACCCCTCCACTTT.

V and J are TRBV15 and TRBJ1-3; tentative D call: TRBD1 (6 bases). Germline V gene data show CDR1 as LNHNV and CDR2 as YYDKDF (reference sequence). This CDR3 is built from 19 residues. Trimming took off 0 bases at V and 2 bases at J, with 20 bases between the two ends. CDR3: CATSRDMGQAHRAGNTIYF. The DNA of the CDR3 is TGTGCCACCAGCAGAGATATGGGGCAGGCCCACAGGGCTGGAAACACCATATATTTT.

The J gene is TRBJ1-2, the V gene TRBV4-1; D not certain. The V gene lost 10 bases and the J gene lost 8 bases, with 17 bases spanning the gap. CDR1 is MGHRA, CDR2 YSYEKL, per germline. This CDR3 spans 12 amino acids. CDR3 residues: CATSVRSGGYTF. Written as DNA, the CDR3 is TGCGCCACCTCAGTTCGCTCTGGCGGCTACACCTTC.

The rearrangement uses TRBV6-5 and TRBJ2-1; the match to TRBD1 covers 9 bases. The junction had 6 bases not matched to a gene; V was cut back by 5 bases and J by 7 bases. The CDR3 contains 14 residues. Germline V gene data show CDR1 as MNHEY and CDR2 as SVGAGI. The CDR3 is CASSLQGARNEQFF. The CDR3, as DNA: TGTGCCAGCAGTCTACAGGGGGCAAGGAATGAGCAGTTCTTC.

CDR3 DNA sequence: TGTGCCAGCAGCTTATTTTCGGGGAAGGGACACCTCTACGAGCAGTACTTC. Its protein is CASSLFSGKGHLYEQYF. V and J are TRBV7-9 and TRBJ2-7, with D perhaps TRBD1 (6 bases). This CDR3 is 17 amino acids long. The ends were cut back, 2 bases at V and 3 bases at J, with 20 bases in the middle. Germline V gene data show CDR1 as SEHNR and CDR2 as FQNEAQ (reference sequence).

This chain joins TRBV12-3 or TRBV12-4 and TRBJ2-3; no definite D call. The CDR3 length is 13 residues. Between the trimmed V and J ends, which lost 3 bases and 4 bases, there was a span of 8 bases. The CDR3 DNA follows: TGTGCCAGCAGTTTTTCTAGTGCAGATACGCAGTATTTT. It is translated as CASSFSSADTQYF.

This clone was picked up a small number of times. This sequence joins TRBV2 and TRBJ2-1, with a possible D match to TRBD2 (7 bases). Trimming took off 2 bases at V and 0 bases at J, with 8 bases between the two ends. The length of the CDR3 is 15 residues. CDR1 SNHLY and CDR2 FYNNEI come from the germline V gene. CDR3 amino acids: CASSERGASYNEQFF. The DNA for the CDR3 is TGTGCCAGCAGTGAACGGGGGGCCTCCTACAATGAGCAGTTCTTC.

The CDR3 loop is CATRTGSNYGYTF. The DNA for the CDR3 is TGTGCCACCCGGACAGGATCAAACTATGGCTACACCTTC. This rearrangement joins TRBV6-1 to TRBJ1-2; 7 bases are a match to TRBD1. This CDR3 has 13 amino acids. J gave up 2 bases and V 10 bases, and 7 bases lay outside the gene matches. The germline CDR1 and CDR2 sequences are MNHNS and SASEGT.

J is TRBJ1-5 and V is TRBV7-9; 9 nucleotides line up with TRBD1. The length of the CDR3 is 15 residues. Germline loops: CDR1 SEHNR, CDR2 FQNEAQ (reference sequence). The trim removed 5 bases at V and 4 bases at J, leaving 6 bases unmatched. The CDR3, as DNA: TGTGCCAGCAGCAGAAGCGGGACAGGGAATCAGCCCCAGCATTTT. Protein product: CASSRSGTGNQPQHF. Full variable domain (outside the CDR3, taken from reference TRBV7-9 and TRBJ1-5): DTGVSQNPRHKITKRGQNVTFRCDPISEHNRLYWYRQTLGQGPEFLTYFQNEAQLEKSRLLSDRFSAERPKGSFSTLEIQRTEQGDSAMYLCASSRSGTGNQPQHFGDGTRLSIL.

This chain uses TRBV24-1 with TRBJ2-5; TRBD2 agrees at 8 bases. The CDR3 spans 16 residues. V was pared by 5 bases and J by 3 bases, with 10 bases of the junction left unmatched. Germline CDR1 and CDR2: KGHDR and SFDVKD. The CDR3 DNA reads TGTGCCACCAGTGCCTCGGCGGGGGGCATCGAAGAGACCCAGTACTTC. This encodes CATSASAGGIEETQYF.

The chain uses TRBV18 and TRBJ2-7; tentatively, D is TRBD1 (5 bases). The germline CDR1 and CDR2 sequences are KGHSH and LQKENI. The CDR3 has 13 amino acids. Trimming shortened V by 3 bases and J by 1 base, and 7 bases separated the two germline ends. In DNA form, the CDR3 reads TGTGCCAGCTCACCCGACAGTTCCTACGAGCAGTACTTC. It codes for CASSPDSSYEQYF.

This chain joins TRBV3-1 (or the pseudogene TRBV3-2) and TRBJ1-2, with TRBD1 matching 9 bases. The CDR3 contains 15 residues. CDR1 is LGHDT, CDR2 YNNKEL, per germline (reference sequence). Trimming removed 2 bases from V and 4 bases from J; junction bases left unmatched: 5. CDR3 nucleotides: TGTGCCAGCAGCCAAAGGGACAGGGCAATCTATGGCTACACCTTC. Translated: CASSQRDRAIYGYTF.

The chain recombines TRBV4-3 with TRBJ1-1, with no clear D. Germline lookup yields CDR1 LGHNA and CDR2 YSLEER. Trimming removed 5 bases at V and 3 bases at J, with 13 bases between. The CDR3 is made up of 14 amino acids. CDR3 residues: CASSLYYRDTEAFF. The CDR3 DNA sequence: TGCGCCAGCAGCTTATACTATCGGGACACTGAAGCTTTCTTT.

This clone was recorded a few times. The V and J genes are TRBV2 and TRBJ1-1, with TRBD1 matching over 7 bases. With 6 bases clipped from V and 0 bases from J, the junction kept 4 bases outside the gene matches. CDR3 length: 14 amino acids. Germline CDR1 is SNHLY and CDR2 is FYNNEI. In DNA form, the CDR3 reads TGTGCCAGCAGACGGGGACAGATGAACACTGAAGCTTTCTTT. Translated, it gives CASRRGQMNTEAFF. The variable domain in full, completed from reference TRBV2 and TRBJ1-1, reads EPEVTQTPSHQVTQMGQEVILRCVPISNHLYFYWYRQILGQKVEFLVSFYNNEISEKSEIFDDQFSVERPDGSNFTLKIRSTKLEDSAMYFCASRRGQMNTEAFFGQGTRLTVV.

The chain uses TRBV7-2 and TRBJ2-7; 14 nucleotides line up with TRBD2. The V and J ends lost 2 bases and 4 bases, in that order; junction bases with no gene match: 4. The CDR3 is 16 amino acids. The V gene's germline CDR1 is SGHTA and CDR2 FQGNSA. The CDR3 sequence is CASSLSRTSGRYEQYF. Written as DNA, the CDR3 is TGTGCCAGCAGCTTATCGCGGACTAGCGGGAGGTACGAGCAGTACTTC.

CDR3 sequence (DNA): TGTGCCAGCAGCAGAATAGCGGGAGTTTTGGATACGCAGTATTTT. The encoded protein is CASSRIAGVLDTQYF. This chain joins TRBV9 and TRBJ2-3; 9 bases fit TRBD2. The CDR3 contains 15 residues. Trimming cost V 4 bases and J 6 bases; bases outside gene matches: 9. The germline V gene has CDR1 SGDLS and CDR2 YYNGEE.

The table lists this clone with a count of one. The V call is TRBV9, the J call TRBJ1-6, with D tentatively TRBD1 (6 bases). This CDR3 comprises 14 residues. Looked up from germline, CDR1 is SGDLS and CDR2 is YYNGEE. The V end lost 7 bases, the J end lost 7 bases, and 15 bases lay between the germline ends. Here the CDR3 reads CASEGGGANSPLHF. Written as DNA, the CDR3 is TGTGCCAGCGAAGGGGGGGGCGCGAATTCACCCCTCCACTTT. Filled out from reference TRBV9 and TRBJ1-6, the complete variable domain reads DSGVTQTPKHLITATGQRVTLRCSPRSGDLSVYWYQQSLDQGLQFLIQYYNGEERAKGNILERFSAQQFPDLHSELNLSSLELGDSALYFCASEGGGANSPLHFGNGTRLTVT.

V gene TRBV7-8 combines with J gene TRBJ2-3; D remains unclear. The CDR3 totals 13 residues. Deletions cut 5 bases from V and 2 bases from J, with 8 bases between. The V gene's germline CDR1 is SGHVS and CDR2 FQNEAQ. CDR3 in DNA: TGTGCCAGCAGCCCTACTCCCACAGATACGCAGTATTTT. It translates to CASSPTPTDTQYF.